The source of this TCR beta chain is a study of shared clonotypes between healthy human individuals. Findings of the study overall: Naive CD4 clonotype sharing across several donors was about 5%.

The CDR3 contains 16 residues. A note on this clone: Its specificity is not known.

Assay used: immunoSEQ multiplex PCR; TCRdb lists only in-frame clones, some missing. There are a few hundred thousand clones in the sample; 50% to 75% occur only once, and 8.5% to 14% lies in the top ten. The sequence was obtained from a man younger than 45 in good health. The genes are TRBV21-1 and TRBJ2-1; the table's D gene call, TRBD2, was not cross checked with the DNA. TRBV21-1 is shown as a pseudogene. The sample taken for sequencing was memory CD4+ T cells sorted from blood. Subset of the sample: CD45RA-negative fraction. The CDR3 protein is CASTEPTSGSFTEQFF. The CDR3 DNA sequence: TGTGCCAGCACTGAACCGACTAGCGGGAGTTTCACTGAGCAGTTCTTC.